These T cell receptor beta chains were read from a single sample in a study of identical twins. TCRdb itself ran the 5' RACE reads through MiXCR, one entry per CDR3 protein. The sample lists 310,000 or so distinct CDR3 sequences; roughly 8.6% were seen once. A further study also used this sample, focusing on yellow fever vaccine responses in identical twins.

Input material: memory (CD45RO+) T cells sorted from blood. Source of these receptors: a woman aged 18-35 years in good health. CDR3s include the opening cysteine and the closing phenylalanine or tryptophan. The order of the fields is V gene, D gene, J gene, clone size, CDR3 DNA, CDR3 protein. A D gene is named only where the DNA matches it firmly. A row's size may be missing; if present it is once, few, many or a size class.

TRBV4-2	.	TRBJ1-4	few	TGTGCCAGCAGCCAAAGTCAGGGCATTCTGTTTTTT	CASSQSQGILFF
TRBV3-1	TRBD2	TRBJ2-5	many	TGTGCCAGCAGCCAAGCGGGACTAGGGACCCAGTACTTC	CASSQAGLGTQYF
TRBV7-6	.	TRBJ2-7	.	TGTGCCAGCAGCTTAGGGGACACTCTCTCCTACGAGCAGTACTTC	CASSLGDTLSYEQYF
TRBV4-1	.	TRBJ1-2	.	TGCGCCAGCAGCCAAGTCGTAGGGGTCGGTGGCTACACCTTC	CASSQVVGVGGYTF
TRBV20-1	.	TRBJ1-2	.	TGCAGTGCTAGAGATACGGCAGGGCTAAACTATGGCTACACCTTC	CSARDTAGLNYGYTF
TRBV5-1	.	TRBJ2-1	.	TGCGCCAGCAGCCCTACTAGCTCCTCCTACAATGAGCAGTTCTTC	CASSPTSSSYNEQFF
TRBV12-3/TRBV12-4	.	TRBJ2-1	many	TGTGCCAGCAGTTTGTACAGGGCCGATGAGCAGTTCTTC	CASSLYRADEQFF
TRBV5-4	.	TRBJ1-4	.	TGTGCCAGCAGCTTCGAGGGAAGGAATGAAAAACTGTTTTTT	CASSFEGRNEKLFF
TRBV5-4	TRBD1	TRBJ1-2	few	TGTGCCAGCAGCTTGGGCGACAGGGTGAGCTATGGCTACACCTTC	CASSLGDRVSYGYTF
TRBV6-6	.	TRBJ1-5	few	TGTGCCAGCAGTTACAAAGGAGACAATCAGCCCCAGCATTTT	CASSYKGDNQPQHF
TRBV11-2	.	TRBJ2-3	many	TGTGCCAGCAGAGCCTTCCGACCCACAGATACGCAGTATTTT	CASRAFRPTDTQYF
TRBV10-3	TRBD1	TRBJ1-1	few	TGTGCCATCAGTGATCCAACAGGGGGGGAAACTGAAGCTTTCTTT	CAISDPTGGETEAFF
TRBV5-1	.	TRBJ2-7	many	TGCGCCAGCAGCTCGCAGTACGAGCAGTACTTC	CASSSQYEQYF
TRBV2	.	TRBJ2-5	few	TGTGCCAGCAGGGAGTATCGTAAAGAGACCCAGTACTTC	CASREYRKETQYF
TRBV6-1	.	TRBJ2-6	many	TGTGCCAGCAGAGGGCCGGAGCCCTCTGGGGCCAACGTCCTGACTTTC	CASRGPEPSGANVLTF
TRBV4-1	.	TRBJ1-2	many	TGCGCCAGCAGCCAAGGGGGGCAGCTACTTAACTGGGGCTACACCTTC	CASSQGGQLLNWGYTF
TRBV24-1	.	TRBJ2-5	.	TGTGCCACCAGTGACCGAGGAGAGACCCAGTACTTC	CATSDRGETQYF
TRBV9	TRBD1	TRBJ2-1	.	TGTGCCAGCACCAGCCAGGGACAGGACTACAATGAGCAGTTCTTC	CASTSQGQDYNEQFF
TRBV27	.	TRBJ1-2	.	TGTGCCGGCAGTTTAAGGGTTAACTATGGCTACACCTTC	CAGSLRVNYGYTF
TRBV12-3/TRBV12-4	TRBD1	TRBJ2-5	many	TGTGCCAGCAGTTGGACAGGGGAAGGGGAGACCCAGTACTTC	CASSWTGEGETQYF
TRBV24-1	TRBD1	TRBJ2-1	.	TGTGCCACCAGTGACTGGACAGGGGAAAACAATGAGCAGTTCTTC	CATSDWTGENNEQFF
TRBV28	TRBD1	TRBJ1-5	many	TGTGCCAGCAGTTTAGTGACAGGGTCGGATCAGCCCCAGCATTTT	CASSLVTGSDQPQHF
TRBV7-8	.	TRBJ1-3	many	TGTGCCAGCAGCTGGCTGGGCCGCGCAGGGTTTGGAAACACCATATATTTT	CASSWLGRAGFGNTIYF
TRBV7-2	.	TRBJ2-3	few	TGTGCCAGCAGCCAGGTTGGGCCCTCAAGGCAGTATTTT	CASSQVGPSRQYF
TRBV20-1	.	TRBJ1-5	many	TGCAGTGCTAGTTGGATTGGGGGAAATAGCAATCAGCCCCAGCATTTT	CSASWIGGNSNQPQHF
TRBV7-7	TRBD2	TRBJ2-5	.	TGTGCCAGCAGCAAGCACGGACTAGCGGGGGCCCAAGAGACCCAGTACTTC	CASSKHGLAGAQETQYF
TRBV6-5	TRBD2	TRBJ2-3	few	TGTGCCAGCAGTTACTCACTAGCGTATAGCACAGATACGCAGTATTTT	CASSYSLAYSTDTQYF
TRBV29-1	.	TRBJ2-7	.	TGCAGCGTTGAAGAGTACTACGAGCAGTACTTC	CSVEEYYEQYF
TRBV10-3	TRBD1	TRBJ1-3	few	TGTGCCACTACCATACAGGGGGCTGGTGGAAACACCATATATTTT	CATTIQGAGGNTIYF
TRBV7-9	.	TRBJ1-2	few	TGTGCCAGCAGCCGAAATGTGGAGGATTATGGCTACACCTTC	CASSRNVEDYGYTF
TRBV5-1	TRBD1	TRBJ2-5	many	TGCGCCAGCAGCCGGACAGGGTCAGGGGAGACCCAGTACTTC	CASSRTGSGETQYF
TRBV18	TRBD2	TRBJ2-1	.	TGTGCCAGCTCACCGTTCTCTAGCGGGGTTTACAATGAGCAGTTCTTC	CASSPFSSGVYNEQFF
TRBV20-1	.	TRBJ2-5	.	TGCAGTGCTAGAGATATTCTAGTCCAAGAGACCCAGTACTTC	CSARDILVQETQYF
TRBV2	.	TRBJ2-1	few	TGTGCCAGCAGTGAAGGAGGGAGATTACGGTTCTTC	CASSEGGRLRFF
TRBV5-1	.	TRBJ2-5	few	TGCGCCAGCAGCCGATCCCCGACAAGCCCCGGGACGGAGACCCAGTACTTC	CASSRSPTSPGTETQYF
TRBV9	.	TRBJ2-5	.	TGTGCCAGCAGCCCCGAGGGGTTGAGGGAGACCCAGTACTTC	CASSPEGLRETQYF
TRBV20-1	.	TRBJ1-1	few	TGCAGTGCCCGGCGGGAGAACACTGAAGCTTTCTTT	CSARRENTEAFF
TRBV10-3	.	TRBJ2-7	many	TGTGCCATCAGTGTCCGCGCAAACAGAATCTCCTACGAGCAGTACTTC	CAISVRANRISYEQYF
TRBV12-3/TRBV12-4	.	TRBJ1-1	many	TGTGCCAGCAGACCAAGCCCGAACACTGAGGCTTTCTTT	CASRPSPNTEAFF
TRBV12-5	.	TRBJ2-7	few	TGTGCTAGTGGTTTGGTACTTCCAGGTAGCTCCTACGAGCAGTACTTC	CASGLVLPGSSYEQYF
TRBV9	.	TRBJ1-3	many	TGTGCCAGCAGCGTGACTTTCGGAGGCTCCCACTCTGGAAACACCATATATTTT	CASSVTFGGSHSGNTIYF